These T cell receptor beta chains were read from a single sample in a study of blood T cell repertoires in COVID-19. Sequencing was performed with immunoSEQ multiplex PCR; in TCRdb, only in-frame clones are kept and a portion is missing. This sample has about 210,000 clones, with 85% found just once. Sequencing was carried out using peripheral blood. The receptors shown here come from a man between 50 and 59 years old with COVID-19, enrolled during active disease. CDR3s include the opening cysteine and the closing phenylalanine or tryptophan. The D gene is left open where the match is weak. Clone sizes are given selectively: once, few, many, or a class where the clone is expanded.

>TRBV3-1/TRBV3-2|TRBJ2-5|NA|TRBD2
CASQRGGLETQYF
TGTGCCAGCCAGCGGGGGGGATTGGAGACCCAGTACTTC
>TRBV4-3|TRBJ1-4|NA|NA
CASSQDWWQGKTNEKLFF
TGCGCCAGCAGCCAAGATTGGTGGCAGGGAAAGACTAATGAAAAACTGTTTTTT
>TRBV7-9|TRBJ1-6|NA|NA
CASSLGSGLSSYNSPLHF
TGTGCCAGCAGCTTAGGTTCGGGGTTGAGCTCCTATAATTCACCCCTCCACTTT
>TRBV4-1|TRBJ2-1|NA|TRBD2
CASSPPGLGGYNEQFF
TGCGCCAGCAGCCCACCGGGACTAGGTGGCTACAATGAGCAGTTCTTC
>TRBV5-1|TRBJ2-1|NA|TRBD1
CASSLSDGYRGRESGWANEQFF
TGCGCCAGCAGCTTGTCCGACGGCTACAGGGGGCGCGAGTCGGGGTGGGCCAATGAGCAGTTCTTC
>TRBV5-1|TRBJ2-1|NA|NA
CASSLAGSSYNEQFF
TGCGCCAGCAGCTTGGCCGGTAGCTCCTACAATGAGCAGTTCTTC
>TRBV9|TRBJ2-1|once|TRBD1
CASSVGQGSYNEQFF
TGTGCCAGCAGCGTAGGACAGGGGTCCTACAATGAGCAGTTCTTC
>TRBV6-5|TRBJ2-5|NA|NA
CASSYPEREPQETQYF
TGTGCCAGCAGTTACCCCGAAAGGGAGCCCCAAGAGACCCAGTACTTC
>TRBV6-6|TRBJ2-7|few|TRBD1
CASSSLDRGNLYEQYF
TGTGCCAGCAGTTCCCTTGACAGGGGTAATCTCTACGAGCAGTACTTC
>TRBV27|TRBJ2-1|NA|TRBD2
CASSPGGGPNEQFF
TGTGCCAGCAGTCCGGGGGGGGGCCCCAATGAGCAGTTCTTC
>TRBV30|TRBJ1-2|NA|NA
CAWRDTYNYGYTF
TGTGCCTGGAGGGACACTTATAACTATGGCTACACCTTC
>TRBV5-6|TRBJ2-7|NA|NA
CASSLRQGKYEQYF
TGTGCCAGCAGCTTGCGGCAGGGGAAATACGAGCAGTACTTC
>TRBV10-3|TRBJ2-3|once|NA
CAISDTITDTQYF
TGTGCCATCAGTGACACAATCACAGATACGCAGTATTTT
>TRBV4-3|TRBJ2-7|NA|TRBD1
CASSQDGAGGDVEQYF
TGCGCCAGCAGCCAAGATGGGGCAGGGGGAGACGTCGAGCAGTACTTC
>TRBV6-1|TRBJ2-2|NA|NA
CASSDPAGEVAGELFF
TGTGCCAGCAGTGACCCCGCCGGAGAGGTGGCCGGGGAGCTGTTTTTT
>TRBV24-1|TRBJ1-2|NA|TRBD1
CATSPGQFGYTF
TGTGCCACCAGTCCGGGACAGTTTGGCTACACCTTC
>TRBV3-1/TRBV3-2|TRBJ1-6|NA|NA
CASSLQGALSPLHF
TGTGCCAGCAGCTTACAGGGCGCTCTTTCACCCCTCCACTTT
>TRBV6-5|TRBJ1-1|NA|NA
CASKTGIGSTEAFF
TGTGCCAGCAAAACAGGGATCGGAAGTACTGAAGCTTTCTTT
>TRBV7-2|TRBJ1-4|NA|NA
CASSLVAGFGEKLFF
TGTGCCAGCAGCTTAGTAGCGGGGTTCGGCGAAAAACTGTTTTTT
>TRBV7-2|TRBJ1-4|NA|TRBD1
CASSLYHRQGGRTNEKLFF
TGTGCCAGCAGCTTATACCACCGACAGGGGGGCAGGACTAATGAAAAACTGTTTTTT
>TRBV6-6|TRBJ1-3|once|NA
CASSPQSRSGNTIYF
TGTGCCAGCAGCCCCCAGTCTCGCTCTGGAAACACCATATATTTT
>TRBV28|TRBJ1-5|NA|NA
CASSSGSNQPQHF
TGTGCCAGCAGTTCAGGGTCCAATCAGCCCCAGCATTTT
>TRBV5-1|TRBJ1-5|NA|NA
CASSAEGTQPQHF
TGCGCCAGCAGCGCTGAGGGTACTCAGCCCCAGCATTTT
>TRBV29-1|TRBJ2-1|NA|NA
CSVDRGGYNEQFF
TGCAGCGTAGACAGGGGAGGGTACAATGAGCAGTTCTTC